This T cell receptor (beta chain) stems from a study of CD8+ T cells in alopecia areata. Study-level points and caveats: TCR sharing across patients was less clear than in mice, possibly HLA-related. Normal skin contains resident alphabeta T cells, and these are also sequenced in scalp samples. Compared with normal scalp, lesional scalp had higher clonality and more expanded CD8+ clones.

Sorting of PBMCs yielded the CD4+ and CD8+ T cells. RNA extraction was followed by reverse transcription into cDNA, which acted as the sequencing template. Only in-frame clones appear in the TCRdb table, and some are missing; sequencing was by immunoSEQ multiplex PCR. There are 65,000 to 95,000 clones in the sample; about 51% occur only once, and around 5.7% lies in the top ten. Remarks on this clone: Its antigen is currently unknown.

V was cut by 0 bases and J by 4 bases, with 4 bases left in between. The CDR3 is made up of 12 amino acids. Germline-derived CDR1 and CDR2 are SGHVS and FQNEAQ. The sequenced material came from NKG2D-high CD8+ T cells sorted from blood. This chain joins TRBV7-8 and TRBJ2-7; D is uncertain. The origin of this receptor is a human donor with alopecia areata. In DNA, the CDR3 is TGTGCCAGCAGCTTAGCCGTTTACGAGCAGTACTTC. Its protein is CASSLAVYEQYF.